The clone carrying this T cell receptor (beta chain) is classed as medium-sized. Its antigen is not identified. This entry is derived from a study of T cells in localized non-small cell lung cancer. TCRdb keeps only in-frame clones here, not all; method: immunoSEQ multiplex PCR. The sample records about 1,700 clones, 20% to 25% being singletons. Study-wide points: T cell clonality was highest in uninvolved adjacent lung, above tumor.

J lost 3 bases, V lost 4 bases, and 6 bases had no gene match. Germline loops: CDR1 SGDLS, CDR2 YYNGEE. The CDR3 extends over 15 amino acids. The chain couples TRBV9 to TRBJ2-1; 8 nucleotides line up with TRBD2. The sequencing used normal lung tissue next to the tumor, collected before any cancer treatment. The receptor comes from a woman aged 40 to 75 with stage I lung adenocarcinoma. CDR3 amino acids: CASSPGGPSYNEQFF. The CDR3 nucleotides read TGTGCCAGCAGCCCGGGGGGGCCCAGCTACAATGAGCAGTTCTTC.